Listed below are T cell receptor beta chains from one sample, sequenced in a study of cytomegalovirus exposure and HLA in healthy donors. Clones were sequenced by immunoSEQ multiplex PCR, and TCRdb holds only the in-frame ones, with some missing. The table shows fewer than 110,000 clones, with over 70% occurring only once. Material: PBMCs. The receptors stem from a man over 45 in good health and CMV-seropositive. Both conserved end residues are part of each CDR3. A D gene is named only where the DNA matches it firmly. A clone size is listed for some rows: how often the clone was seen (once, few, many), or a class if it is expanded.

v_call	j_call	clone_size	d_call	cdr3_nt	cdr3_aa
TRBV6-1	TRBJ1-5	-	-	TGTGCCAGCAGTGAACGACAGTCCAATCAGCCCCAGCATTTT	CASSERQSNQPQHF
TRBV28	TRBJ2-7	few	TRBD1	TGTGCCAGCAGTTTAGTCGGGACAGGTCTATACGAGCAGTACTTC	CASSLVGTGLYEQYF
TRBV21-1	TRBJ2-7	-	-	TGTGCCAGCAGCCCCACCCCCAGCGGGAGGCTATACGAGCAGTACTTC	CASSPTPSGRLYEQYF
TRBV28	TRBJ2-7	-	-	TGTGCCAGCAGTTTATTCTTACAGGGTATAAGCTACGAGCAGTACTTC	CASSLFLQGISYEQYF
TRBV7-6	TRBJ2-3	-	-	TGTGCCAGCTCAATCCAAATTACGGGGAGAATAGATACGCAGTATTTT	CASSIQITGRIDTQYF
TRBV5-1	TRBJ1-1	-	-	TGCGCCAGCAGCATCTCCGGGAGCAGATTTGAAGCTTTCTTT	CASSISGSRFEAFF
TRBV10-3	TRBJ1-5	few	TRBD1	TGTGCCATCAGTGAGGACAGGGGGCGCGGTCAGCCCCAGCATTTT	CAISEDRGRGQPQHF
TRBV2	TRBJ2-7	-	TRBD2	TGTGCCAGCAGATTAGCGGGAGGGCCCACCTACGAGCAGTACTTC	CASRLAGGPTYEQYF
TRBV5-1	TRBJ2-1	-	TRBD2	TGCGCCAGCTTCCCGGGACTAGCCGGGAATGAGCAGTTCTTC	CASFPGLAGNEQFF
TRBV10-3	TRBJ1-4	-	-	TGTGCCATCAGTGCCACAGGGAATGAAAAACTGTTTTTT	CAISATGNEKLFF
TRBV4-3	TRBJ2-7	once	-	TGCGCCGGAATGGGGCGAAGCTCCTACGAGCAGTACTTC	CAGMGRSSYEQYF
TRBV7-6	TRBJ1-2	-	-	TGTGCCAGCAGCTTAGCCCCCAGGGAACACTATGGCTACACCTTC	CASSLAPREHYGYTF
TRBV19	TRBJ1-1	-	-	TGTGCCAGTAGCCGTACAGTGAACACTGAAGCTTTCTTT	CASSRTVNTEAFF
TRBV11-3	TRBJ2-1	few	TRBD2	TGTGCCAGCAGCTTAGGGCTAGCGGGCAAATACAATGAGCAGTTCTTC	CASSLGLAGKYNEQFF
TRBV6-1	TRBJ1-4	-	TRBD1	TGTGCCAGCAGTGAACAGGGGGTAGGGGAAAAACTGTTTTTT	CASSEQGVGEKLFF
TRBV28	TRBJ2-7	once	-	TGTGCCAGCACAAGAGATACCTACGAGCAGTACTTC	CASTRDTYEQYF
TRBV30	TRBJ1-1	once	TRBD1	TGTGCCTGGAGGGCTCAGACAGGGTTAGGCACTGAAGCTTTCTTT	CAWRAQTGLGTEAFF
TRBV2	TRBJ2-7	-	TRBD2	TGTGCCAGCAGAGTTAGCGGGGGAACCGTTTACGAGCAGTACTTC	CASRVSGGTVYEQYF
TRBV28	TRBJ2-5	few	TRBD1	TGTGCCAGCAGTCCGGGACAGGGGGCTGGAGAGACCCAGTACTTC	CASSPGQGAGETQYF